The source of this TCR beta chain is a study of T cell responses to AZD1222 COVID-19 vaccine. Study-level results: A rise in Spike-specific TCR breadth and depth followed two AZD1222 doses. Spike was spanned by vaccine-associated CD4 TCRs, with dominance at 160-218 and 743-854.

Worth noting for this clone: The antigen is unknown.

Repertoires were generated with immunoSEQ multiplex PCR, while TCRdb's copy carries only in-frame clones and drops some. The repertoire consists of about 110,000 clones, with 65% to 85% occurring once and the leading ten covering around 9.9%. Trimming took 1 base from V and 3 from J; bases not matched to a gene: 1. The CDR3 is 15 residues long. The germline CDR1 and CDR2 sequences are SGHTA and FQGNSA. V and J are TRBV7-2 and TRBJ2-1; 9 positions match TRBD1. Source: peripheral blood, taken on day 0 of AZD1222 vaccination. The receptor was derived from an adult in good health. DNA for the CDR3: TGTGCCAGCAGCTTAGACAGGGGGCACTACAATGAGCAGTTCTTC. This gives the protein CASSLDRGHYNEQFF.